The present T cell receptor beta chain was sequenced within a study of T cells after yellow fever vaccination. Study context: Low-cell-number fractions underwent preparation using SMART-Seq v4 Ultra Low Input. Study outcomes and limitations: The secondary response was weaker, and its peak arrived faster, on day 5 versus 15. A large majority of primary-vaccination clones showed up again after the booster (just under 97% CD4, around 85% CD8).

For TCR, cDNA came from 5'RACE template switching, which added a universal primer site and UMIs. TCRdb processed the 5' RACE reads anew with MiXCR; each CDR3 protein has one entry. This repertoire shows roughly 500,000 distinct CDR3 sequences, about 19% found once; its top ten account for around 15%. V lost 3 bases and J 5 bases, leaving 16 bases between the germline ends. This CDR3 is built from 16 residues. As concerns this clonotype: Its antigen remains unknown.

Source: PBMCs, taken 15 days after the yellow fever booster vaccination. This sequence joins TRBV12-3 or TRBV12-4 and TRBJ2-2, with a weak D call TRBD1 (5 bases). The source of this sequence is a man aged 25-40 years who received the YFV17D yellow fever vaccine. The CDR3: CASSFLDTGSTGELFF. The CDR3 DNA reads as TGTGCCAGCAGTTTCTTGGACACTGGATCAACCGGGGAGCTGTTTTTT.